These 22 T cell receptor beta chains share one sample of origin, sequenced in a study of CD8 T cells in ankylosing spondylitis. TCRdb fed the 5' RACE reads into MiXCR, producing one record per CDR3 protein. The sample has about 210,000 distinct CDR3 sequences; 8% to 10% are singletons. The sequencing input was blood, either unsorted or a sorted T cell fraction (not recorded which). The receptors stem from a female donor with ankylosing spondylitis or in good health (not recorded which).

The sample holds a few counts of this clonotype. V is TRBV12-5 and J is TRBJ1-4, with D unresolved. The CDR3 is 12 amino acids. Germline assignment: CDR1 LGHNT and CDR2 FRNRAP. V was clipped by 1 base and J by 12 bases, with 9 bases between them. CDR3 loop: CASGLAGLELFF. As DNA, the CDR3 is TGTGCTAGTGGTTTGGCGGGTTTAGAACTGTTTTTT.

This clonotype was seen only a few times. The gene calls are TRBV7-2 and TRBJ2-2; D unresolved. The CDR3 length is 15 residues. Trimming removed 3 bases at V and 2 bases at J, with 10 bases between. Germline-derived CDR1 and CDR2 are SGHTA and FQGNSA. CDR3 sequence reads: CASSLIAANTGELFF. The CDR3 nucleotides read TGTGCCAGCAGCTTGATCGCGGCCAACACCGGGGAGCTGTTTTTT.

This clonotype was observed a handful of times. The gene calls are TRBV18 and TRBJ1-6; the match to TRBD1 covers 7 bases. Germline lookup yields CDR1 KGHSH and CDR2 LQKENI. V gave up 5 bases and J gave up 6 bases; unmatched junction bases: 7. This CDR3 contains 15 residues. CDR3: CASSYSGTANSPLHF. Written as DNA, the CDR3 is TGTGCCAGCTCATATTCCGGGACAGCTAATTCACCCCTCCACTTT.

This clonotype was observed many times. The chain is built from TRBV6-5 and TRBJ1-6; 9 bases agree with TRBD1. Trimming took 2 bases from V and 10 from J; bases not matched to a gene: 15. Germline V CDR1 and CDR2: MNHEY, SVGAGI. The CDR3 extends over 18 amino acids. The CDR3 spells CASSYLVPGQGVGSPLHF. CDR3 bases: TGTGCCAGCAGTTACCTCGTCCCGGGACAGGGAGTGGGCTCACCCCTCCACTTT.

This clonotype was picked up many times. This chain uses TRBV11-2 with TRBJ2-3; D ambiguous. Trimming shortened V by 5 bases and J by 6 bases, and 12 bases separated the two germline ends. The CDR3 covers 13 residues. Germline V gene lookup returns CDR1 SGHAT and CDR2 FQNNGV. DNA of the CDR3: TGTGCCAGCAGCGTAATCCGCCGGGATACGCAGTATTTT. Translation: CASSVIRRDTQYF.

This clonotype was counted ten times or more. The gene calls are TRBV6-2 or TRBV6-3 and TRBJ2-5; D possibly corresponds to TRBD1 (5 bases). The CDR3 is 12 amino acids. Germline-derived CDR1 and CDR2 are MNHEY and SVGEGT. The V gene lost 6 bases and the J gene lost 1 base, with 6 bases spanning the gap. The CDR3 DNA is TGTGCCAGCAGCCAGGGCCAAGAGACCCAGTACTTC. Protein: CASSQGQETQYF.

Many counts were recorded for this clonotype. CDR3 sequence: CASSLRRPGDNEQFF. The DNA for the CDR3 is TGTGCCAGCAGTTTAAGGCGACCCGGGGACAATGAGCAGTTCTTC. The chain uses TRBV12-3 or TRBV12-4 and TRBJ2-1; tentatively, D is TRBD2 (5 bases). V lost 2 bases and J 5 bases, leaving 13 bases between the germline ends. This CDR3 spans 15 amino acids.

This clonotype was seen a handful of times. The CDR3 loop is CASSFGFAGANVLTF. Written as DNA, the CDR3 is TGTGCCAGCAGCTTCGGGTTCGCTGGGGCCAACGTCCTGACTTTC. The rearrangement joins TRBV7-2 to TRBJ2-6; D not resolved. Trimming removed 3 bases from V and 2 bases from J, with 8 bases in between. Germline values: CDR1 SGHTA, CDR2 FQGNSA. The CDR3 covers 15 residues.

This clonotype has ten or more counts. The chain has TRBV3-1 and TRBJ1-2, with D possibly TRBD1 on 5 matching bases. V was shortened by 6 bases and J by 7 bases, with 15 bases between the two germline ends. The germline V gene encodes CDR1 LGHDT and CDR2 YNNKEL (reference sequence). The CDR3 sequence is 13 residues long. The CDR3 loop reads CASRPREEGGYTF. DNA of the CDR3: TGTGCCAGCAGGCCCAGGGAAGAAGGTGGCTACACCTTC.

This clonotype came up many times. This chain uses TRBV12-3 or TRBV12-4 with TRBJ1-4; D possibly corresponds to TRBD1 (5 bases). The CDR3 sequence is 14 residues long. Trimming took off 5 bases at V and 8 bases at J, with 15 bases between the two ends. The CDR3 coding sequence is TGTGCCAGCAGTAGACAAGGGACGGACGAAAAACTGTTTTTT. Its protein is CASSRQGTDEKLFF.

The chain joins TRBV7-9 to TRBJ1-1, with D unclear. CDR3 size: 14 residues. V lost 1 base and J 2 bases, leaving 8 bases between the germline ends. Germline-derived CDR1 and CDR2 are SEHNR and FQNEAQ (reference sequence). The CDR3 here is CASSLGGYNTEAFF. CDR3 DNA: TGTGCCAGCAGCTTAGGTGGGTACAACACTGAAGCTTTCTTT.

In its sample, this clonotype was seen many times. For the CDR3, the DNA is TGTGCCAGCAGTTTCATGGGGAACACTGAAGCTTTCTTT. Translation: CASSFMGNTEAFF. The genes are TRBV12-3 or TRBV12-4 and TRBJ1-1; D gene ambiguous. Trimming took 3 bases from V and 1 from J, leaving 6 bases between them. This CDR3 comprises 13 residues.

This clonotype was seen a handful of times. The J gene is TRBJ2-2, the V gene TRBV24-1; the D is unclear. This CDR3 contains 13 residues. V lost 7 bases and J 4 bases, leaving 9 bases between the germline ends. Germline V gene data show CDR1 as KGHDR and CDR2 as SFDVKD. The CDR3 is CATRDDGTGELFF. For the CDR3, the DNA is TGTGCCACCAGGGACGATGGCACCGGGGAGCTGTTTTTT.

The chain recombines TRBV5-6 with TRBJ2-1, with 12 bases that match TRBD1. The CDR3 extends over 21 amino acids. The ends lost 2 bases at V and 7 bases at J; junction bases unmatched: 22. CDR1 is SGHDT, CDR2 YYEEEE, per germline. CDR3 residues: CASSFGTGGFSGSSLLNEQFF. DNA for the CDR3: TGTGCCAGCAGCTTTGGGACAGGGGGCTTTAGCGGGAGTAGTCTATTGAATGAGCAGTTCTTC.

This clonotype showed up just once. This chain connects TRBV5-6 to TRBJ1-3; D unresolved. CDR1 and CDR2 from the germline V gene are SGHDT and YYEEEE. The CDR3 runs 14 residues. V lost 0 bases and J 4 bases, leaving 8 bases between the germline ends. The CDR3 nucleotides are TGTGCCAGCAGCTTGGGGAGAACCGGAAACACCATATATTTT. This sequence encodes CASSLGRTGNTIYF.

This clonotype appeared many times. This chain links TRBV6-1 with TRBJ2-3, with D possibly called TRBD1 or TRBD2 (5 bases each). This CDR3 region has 16 residues. Germline V gives CDR1 MNHNS, CDR2 SASEGT. V gave up 6 bases and J gave up 4 bases, with 20 bases separating them. CDR3 sequence reads: CASRPGRSRLPDTQYF. The CDR3 DNA follows: TGTGCCAGCAGGCCGGGGCGCTCCCGCCTCCCAGATACGCAGTATTTT.

This clonotype was recorded at least ten times. V is TRBV11-3 and J is TRBJ2-3; no reliable D call. Per the germline V gene, CDR1 is SGHNT and CDR2 is YENEEA. The CDR3 runs 15 residues. V was trimmed by 5 bases and J by 4 bases, leaving 16 bases between them. The CDR3, as DNA: TGTGCCAGCAGCCCGGGTGCGGCGTCGCCAGATACGCAGTATTTT. Protein product: CASSPGAASPDTQYF. Based on the CDR3 plus reference TRBV11-3 and TRBJ2-3, the full variable domain is EAGVVQSPRYKIIEKKQPVAFWCNPISGHNTLYWYLQNLGQGPELLIRYENEEAVDDSQLPKDRFSAERLKGVDSTLKIQPAELGDSAVYLCASSPGAASPDTQYFGPGTRLTVL.

This clonotype has ten or more counts. V and J are TRBV28 and TRBJ2-3; D is undetermined. Germline-derived CDR1 and CDR2 are MDHEN and SYDVKM. The CDR3 has 14 residues. Trimming stripped 5 bases from V and 4 bases from J, with 13 bases between. CDR3 in amino acids: CASSPAGNADTQYF. In nucleotides, the CDR3 is TGTGCCAGCAGTCCCGCCGGCAACGCAGATACGCAGTATTTT.

This clonotype came up many times. J is TRBJ1-2 and V is TRBV29-1, with a weak D call TRBD1 (5 bases). V lost 3 bases and J lost 6, with 14 bases in between. The CDR3 has 13 residues. Germline CDR1 reads SQVTM; CDR2 reads ANQGSEA. CDR3 nucleotide sequence: TGCAGCGTTGAGGTCAGGGATAGGAATGGCTACACCTTC. It yields the protein CSVEVRDRNGYTF.

Comment on this clonotype: Being one base from a much bigger clone, this may be a read error. This sequence joins TRBV28 and TRBJ1-2, with D possibly matching TRBD1 (6 bases). Germline V lookup: CDR1 MDHEN, CDR2 SYDVKM. The length of the CDR3 is 12 residues. CDR3 sequence reads: CASTKGGRRAYF. CDR3 nucleotides: TGTGCCAGCACAAAGGGGGGGAGACGGGCATACTTC.

There are many counts of this clonotype. The chain uses TRBV20-1 and TRBJ1-6; D call uncertain. Germline CDR1 and CDR2: DFQATT and SNEGSKA (reference sequence). Trimming pared 0 bases from V and 0 bases from J, leaving 12 bases between. CDR3 length equals 17 residues. CDR3 residues: CSARDYGLDSYNSPLHF. The CDR3 coding sequence is TGCAGTGCTAGAGATTACGGACTAGACTCCTATAATTCACCCCTCCACTTT.

As for this clonotype: A read error may be the cause here, since a much bigger clone is one base away. The chain is built from TRBV6-4 and TRBJ2-7, with D perhaps assigned TRBD1 or TRBD2 (5 bases each). The CDR3 runs 14 residues. Per the germline V gene, CDR1 is MRHNA and CDR2 is SNTAGT. In nucleotides, the CDR3 is TGTACCAGACCGGGACCCGCACCCTCCTACGAGCAGTACTTC. It encodes CTRPGPAPSYEQYF.